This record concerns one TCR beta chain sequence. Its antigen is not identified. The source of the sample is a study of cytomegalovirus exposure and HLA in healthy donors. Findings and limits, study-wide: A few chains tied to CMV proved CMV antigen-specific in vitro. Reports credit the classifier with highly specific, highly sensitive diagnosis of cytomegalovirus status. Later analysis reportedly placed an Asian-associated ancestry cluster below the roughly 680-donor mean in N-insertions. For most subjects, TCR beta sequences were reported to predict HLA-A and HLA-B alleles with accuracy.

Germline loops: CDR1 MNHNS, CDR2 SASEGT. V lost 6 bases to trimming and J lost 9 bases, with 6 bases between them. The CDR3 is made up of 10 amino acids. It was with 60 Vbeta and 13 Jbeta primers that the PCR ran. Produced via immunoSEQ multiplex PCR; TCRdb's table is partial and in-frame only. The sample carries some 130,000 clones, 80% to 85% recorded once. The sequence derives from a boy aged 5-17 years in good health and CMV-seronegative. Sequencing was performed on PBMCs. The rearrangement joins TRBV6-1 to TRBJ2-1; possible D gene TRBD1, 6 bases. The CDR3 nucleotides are TGTGCCAGCAGCAGGGGTGAGCAGTTCTTC. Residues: CASSRGEQFF.